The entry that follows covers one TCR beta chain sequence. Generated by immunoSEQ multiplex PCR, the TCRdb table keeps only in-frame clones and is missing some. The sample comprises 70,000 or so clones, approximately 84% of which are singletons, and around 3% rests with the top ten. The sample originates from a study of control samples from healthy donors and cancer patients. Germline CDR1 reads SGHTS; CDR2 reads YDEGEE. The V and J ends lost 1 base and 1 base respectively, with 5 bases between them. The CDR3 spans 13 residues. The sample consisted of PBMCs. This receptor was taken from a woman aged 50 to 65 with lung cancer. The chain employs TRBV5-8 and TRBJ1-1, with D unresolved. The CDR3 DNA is TGTGCCAGCAGCTTGACCCCGAACACTGAAGCTTTCTTT. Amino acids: CASSLTPNTEAFF.